Each of the 16 T cell receptor beta chains below was sequenced from the same sample in a study of blood T cell repertoires in COVID-19. Produced via immunoSEQ multiplex PCR; TCRdb's table is partial and in-frame only. The data contain about 170,000 clones, approximately 86% of them singletons. Specimen: peripheral blood. The receptors were gathered from a man between 60 and 75 years old who had recovered from COVID-19.

The gene calls are TRBV7-2 and TRBJ2-7; 12 nucleotides line up with TRBD2. CDR1 is SGHTA and CDR2 is FQGNSA in the germline V gene. CDR3 size: 15 residues. After removal of 0 bases from V and 3 bases from J, the junction contained 0 bases not matched to a gene. The CDR3 DNA reads TGTGCCAGCAGCTTAGCACTAGCGGGGGGCTACGAGCAGTACTTC. It encodes CASSLALAGGYEQYF. Variable domain in full (rest from reference TRBV7-2 and TRBJ2-7): GAGVSQSPSNKVTEKGKDVELRCDPISGHTALYWYRQSLGQGLEFLIYFQGNSAPDKSGLPSDRFSAERTGGSVSTLTIQRTQQEDSAVYLCASSLALAGGYEQYFGPGTRLTVT.

This clone was detected a few times. This chain joins TRBV19 and TRBJ1-4; 12 bases are a match to TRBD1. V lost 6 bases and J lost 8; bases outside the gene matches: 7. The germline V gene encodes CDR1 LNHDA and CDR2 SQIVND (reference sequence). This CDR3 has 15 residues. CDR3 nucleotides: TGTGCCAGTAGATCGCCCGGGACAGGGGGCGAAAAACTGTTTTTT. Translated, it gives CASRSPGTGGEKLFF.

The chain combines TRBV6-5 with TRBJ2-5, with D maybe TRBD2 (6 bases). V gave up 2 bases and J gave up 4 bases, with 11 bases separating them. The CDR3 runs to 14 residues. Germline CDR1 reads MNHEY; CDR2 reads SVGAGI. The CDR3 protein is CASSYQGGIETQYF. The DNA of the CDR3 is TGTGCCAGCAGTTACCAGGGAGGCATAGAGACCCAGTACTTC.

The chain carries TRBV6-2 or TRBV6-3 and TRBJ2-5; possible D gene TRBD1, 5 bases. This CDR3 is 13 amino acids long. Per the germline V gene, CDR1 is MNHEY and CDR2 is SVGEGT. V was trimmed by 4 bases and J by 8 bases, leaving 14 bases between them. CDR3: CASSSGHVITQYF. Written as DNA, the CDR3 is TGTGCCAGCAGTTCCGGACACGTTATAACCCAGTACTTC.

This chain connects TRBV29-1 to TRBJ2-7; 8 bases fit TRBD2. The trim removed 4 bases at V and 6 bases at J, leaving 5 bases unmatched. This CDR3 has 12 residues. Germline CDR1 is SQVTM and CDR2 is ANQGSEA. The CDR3 sequence: CSVAAGDVEQYF. In DNA form, the CDR3 reads TGCAGCGTTGCAGCGGGGGATGTCGAGCAGTACTTC.

The genes are TRBV6-1 and TRBJ1-4; D call uncertain. This CDR3 is built from 14 residues. The V end was cut by 2 bases, the J end by 6 bases, with 10 bases between. CDR1 is MNHNS, CDR2 SASEGT, per germline. The chain's CDR3 is CASSEQARDEKLFF. Written as DNA, the CDR3 is TGTGCCAGCAGTGAACAGGCTCGAGATGAAAAACTGTTTTTT.

V gene TRBV28 combines with J gene TRBJ2-2; D is ambiguous. Germline-derived CDR1 and CDR2 are MDHEN and SYDVKM. The CDR3 contains 16 residues. The V and J ends lost 6 bases and 6 bases respectively, with 20 bases between them. Here the CDR3 reads CASREPGRNRAGELFF. The CDR3 DNA follows: TGTGCCAGCAGGGAACCGGGTCGAAACCGCGCCGGGGAGCTGTTTTTT.

The CDR3 sequence: CASSLASGTGSDSGETQYF. In nucleotides, the CDR3 is TGTGCCAGCAGCTTAGCCTCCGGGACAGGGTCGGATTCTGGAGAGACCCAGTACTTC. The chain employs TRBV11-2 and TRBJ2-5, with 9 bases matching TRBD1. The length of the CDR3 is 19 residues. Unmatched junction bases numbered 16, after V lost 1 base and J lost 4 bases. Per the germline V gene, CDR1 is SGHAT and CDR2 is FQNNGV.

The chain joins TRBV5-4 to TRBJ2-1; D might be TRBD2 (6 bases). V lost 0 bases, J lost 3 bases, and 10 bases lay in between. The CDR3 runs 15 residues. Germline CDR1 is SGHNT and CDR2 is YYREEE (reference sequence). The CDR3 region has the DNA TGTGCCAGCAGCTTGGATGCGGGGAACTACAATGAGCAGTTCTTC. It specifies CASSLDAGNYNEQFF.

This clone was seen once. The chain joins TRBV7-3 to TRBJ1-1; 10 nucleotides line up with TRBD1. This CDR3 has 14 amino acids. V trimming: 5 bases; J trimming: 10 bases; junction bases outside the gene matches: 10. Looked up from germline, CDR1 is SGHTA and CDR2 is FQGTGA. The CDR3: CASSPNPGQGRAFF. In DNA, the CDR3 is TGTGCCAGCAGCCCCAATCCGGGACAGGGGAGAGCTTTCTTT.

The V and J genes are TRBV6-5 and TRBJ2-1, with 11 positions matching TRBD2. The germline V gene encodes CDR1 MNHEY and CDR2 SVGAGI. The CDR3 loop spans 13 amino acids. V shed 10 bases and J 6 bases; nucleotides not matched to a gene: 5. Here the CDR3 reads CATLAGGPNEQFF. The CDR3, as DNA: TGTGCCACCTTAGCGGGGGGGCCCAATGAGCAGTTCTTC.

The chain couples TRBV7-6 to TRBJ2-6; 11 bases agree with TRBD1. J was trimmed by 2 bases and V by 5 bases; bases with no gene match: 11. There are 19 residues in the CDR3. Germline assignment: CDR1 SGHVS and CDR2 FNYEAQ. The CDR3 nucleotides are TGTGCCAGCAGCCCCGTTTCGGGACAGGGGGTCCCTGGGGCCAACGTCCTGACTTTC. This encodes CASSPVSGQGVPGANVLTF.

The chain recombines TRBV7-2 with TRBJ1-5; 12 nucleotides agree with TRBD1. CDR1 is SGHTA and CDR2 is FQGNSA in the germline V gene. The CDR3 is made up of 15 amino acids. Unmatched junction bases numbered 7, after V lost 4 bases and J lost 9 bases. The CDR3 sequence: CASSSSGTGGLPQHF. CDR3 sequence (DNA): TGTGCCAGCAGCTCAAGCGGGACAGGGGGCCTGCCCCAGCATTTT.

The CDR3 loop reads CASSRGTVTQETQYF. Here the CDR3 DNA reads TGTGCCAGCTCACGGGGGACAGTCACTCAAGAGACCCAGTACTTC. The chain carries TRBV18 and TRBJ2-5; 7 bases fit TRBD1. V shed 4 bases and J 2 bases; nucleotides not matched to a gene: 7. Germline V gives CDR1 KGHSH, CDR2 LQKENI. The CDR3 sequence is 15 residues long.

This clone has just one count. The genes are TRBV5-6 and TRBJ2-1, with TRBD1 matching over 8 bases. The CDR3 spans 14 residues. Trimming took 4 bases from V and 5 from J; bases not matched to a gene: 5. CDR1 is SGHDT, CDR2 YYEEEE, per germline. CDR3 protein: CASSPWTGNNEQFF. DNA of the CDR3: TGTGCCAGCAGCCCTTGGACAGGGAACAATGAGCAGTTCTTC. The whole variable domain, filled in from reference TRBV5-6 and TRBJ2-1, reads DAGVTQSPTHLIKTRGQQVTLRCSPKSGHDTVSWYQQALGQGPQFIFQYYEEEERQRGNFPDRFSGHQFPNYSSELNVNALLLGDSALYLCASSPWTGNNEQFFGPGTRLTVL.

The chain links TRBV5-1 to TRBJ2-2, with a possible D match to TRBD2 (5 bases). The CDR3 is made up of 16 amino acids. Per the germline V gene, CDR1 is SGHRS and CDR2 is YFSETQ. V was cut by 0 bases and J by 4 bases, with 13 bases left in between. CDR3 sequence reads: CASSLGGRRSTGELFF. CDR3 bases: TGCGCCAGCAGCTTGGGCGGCCGGAGGAGCACCGGGGAGCTGTTTTTT.